This T cell receptor beta chain was recovered during a study of T-cell reconstitution after alpha-beta-depleted transplantation in children. Whole-study results and caveats: Certain patients had high TCRbeta diversity at day 60, and it came from recipient T cells and thymic progenitors that survived. The study reportedly traced alpha-beta T cells about two months after transplant to several hundred expanded graft clones. One year after transplant, T-cell counts and diversity came mostly from newly produced T cells.

Unique molecular identifiers featured in how the TCRbeta library was prepared. From the PCR reads, TCRdb called clonotypes with MiXCR, one entry per CDR3 protein. The data hold over 200,000 distinct CDR3 sequences, with approximately 17% observed a single time. In its sample, this clonotype was seen a few times. Its specificity is unknown. Looked up from germline, CDR1 is MDHEN and CDR2 is SYDVKM. The trim removed 7 bases at V and 5 bases at J, leaving 12 bases unmatched. The CDR3 contains 17 residues. This sample comprised PBMCs, mostly from graft donor cells, obtained 360 days after TCRalphabeta/CD19-depleted stem cell transplant. This chain connects TRBV28 to TRBJ2-2; 11 nucleotides align to TRBD1. This receptor was obtained from a male patient between 2 and 10 years old who had a stem cell transplant for acute lymphoblastic leukemia, so the T cells may come from the graft donor. The CDR3: CASNPLGTGGETGELFF. The CDR3 DNA is TGTGCCAGCAACCCTCTAGGGACAGGGGGAGAGACCGGGGAGCTGTTTTTT.